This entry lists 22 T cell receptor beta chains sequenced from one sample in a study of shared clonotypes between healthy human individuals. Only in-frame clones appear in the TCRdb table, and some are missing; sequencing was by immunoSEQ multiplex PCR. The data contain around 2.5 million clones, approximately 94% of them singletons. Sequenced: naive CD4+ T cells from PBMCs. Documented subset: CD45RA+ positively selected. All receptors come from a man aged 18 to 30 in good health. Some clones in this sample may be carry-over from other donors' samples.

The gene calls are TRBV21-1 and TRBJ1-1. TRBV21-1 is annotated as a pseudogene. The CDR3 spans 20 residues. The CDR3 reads CASSKAGDWGIPPQNTEAFF. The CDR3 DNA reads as TGTGCCAGCAGCAAAGCTGGGGACTGGGGGATACCCCCGCAGAACACTGAAGCTTTCTTT.

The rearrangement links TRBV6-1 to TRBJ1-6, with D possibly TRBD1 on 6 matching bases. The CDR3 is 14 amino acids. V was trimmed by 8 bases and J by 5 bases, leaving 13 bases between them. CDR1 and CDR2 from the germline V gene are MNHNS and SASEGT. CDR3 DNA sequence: TGTGCCAGCCGAGAGGACAGAGATAATTCACCCCTCCACTTT. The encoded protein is CASREDRDNSPLHF.

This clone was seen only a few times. For the CDR3, the DNA is TGTGCCTGGACCACACGTTGGGGGGAAGCTTTCTTT. This encodes CAWTTRWGEAFF. The chain uses TRBV30 and TRBJ1-1, with D perhaps matching TRBD1 (5 bases). Per the germline V gene, CDR1 is GTSNPN and CDR2 is SVGIG (reference sequence). The CDR3 consists of 12 residues. With 4 bases removed from V and 8 bases from J, the gap between germline ends came to 14 bases.

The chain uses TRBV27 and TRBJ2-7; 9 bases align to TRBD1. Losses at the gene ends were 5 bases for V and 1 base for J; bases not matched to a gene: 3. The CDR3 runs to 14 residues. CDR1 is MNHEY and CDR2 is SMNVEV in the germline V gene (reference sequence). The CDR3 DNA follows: TGTGCCAGCAGTCCACAGGGGGCGTCCTACGAGCAGTACTTC. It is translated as CASSPQGASYEQYF.

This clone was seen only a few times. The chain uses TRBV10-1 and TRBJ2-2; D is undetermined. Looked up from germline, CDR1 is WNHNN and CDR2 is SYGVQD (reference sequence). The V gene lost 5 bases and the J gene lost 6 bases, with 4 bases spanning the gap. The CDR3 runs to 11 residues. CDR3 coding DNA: TGCGCCAGCAGTAGATCCGGGGAGCTGTTTTTT. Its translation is CASSRSGELFF.

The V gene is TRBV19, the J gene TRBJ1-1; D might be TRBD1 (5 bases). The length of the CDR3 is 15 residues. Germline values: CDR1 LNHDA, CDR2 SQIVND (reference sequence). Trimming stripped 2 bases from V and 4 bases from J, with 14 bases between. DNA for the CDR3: TGTGCCAGTAGTATACCCCAGGGTGTCGGCACTGAAGCTTTCTTT. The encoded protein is CASSIPQGVGTEAFF. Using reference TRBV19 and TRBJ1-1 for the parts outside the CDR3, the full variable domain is DGGITQSPKYLFRKEGQNVTLSCEQNLNHDAMYWYRQDPGQGLRLIYYSQIVNDFQKGDIAEGYSVSREKKESFPLTVTSAQKNPTAFYLCASSIPQGVGTEAFFGQGTRLTVV.

CDR3 sequence: CASGEGLHSGNTIYF. The CDR3 DNA reads as TGTGCCAGCGGGGAGGGACTTCACTCTGGAAACACCATATATTTT. This chain joins TRBV28 and TRBJ1-3, with D tentatively TRBD1 (5 bases). CDR1 and CDR2 (germline): MDHEN, SYDVKM. With 8 bases removed from V and 0 bases from J, the gap between germline ends came to 14 bases. The CDR3 runs to 15 residues.

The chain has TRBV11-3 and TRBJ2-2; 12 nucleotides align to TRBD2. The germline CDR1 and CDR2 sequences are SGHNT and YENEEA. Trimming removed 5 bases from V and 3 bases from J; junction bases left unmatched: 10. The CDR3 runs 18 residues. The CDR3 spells CASSHGTSGLVDTGELFF. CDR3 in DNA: TGTGCCAGCAGCCATGGGACTAGCGGGTTGGTTGACACCGGGGAGCTGTTTTTT.

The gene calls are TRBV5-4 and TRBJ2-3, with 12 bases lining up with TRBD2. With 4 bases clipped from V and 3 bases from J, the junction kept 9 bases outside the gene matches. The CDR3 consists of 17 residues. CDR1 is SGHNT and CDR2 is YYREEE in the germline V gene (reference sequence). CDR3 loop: CASSDATSGRTTDTQYF. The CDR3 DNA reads TGTGCCAGCAGCGATGCGACTAGCGGGAGAACAACAGATACGCAGTATTTT.

The CDR3 nucleotides are TGTGCCAGTAGTATCCTGGGACAGTTAGCATCTGGGGCCAACGTCCTGACTTTC. Its protein product is CASSILGQLASGANVLTF. The chain employs TRBV19 and TRBJ2-6, with 7 bases lining up with TRBD1. The CDR3 runs to 18 residues. V lost 3 bases to trimming and J lost 1 base; unmatched junction nucleotides: 9. Germline V CDR1 and CDR2: LNHDA, SQIVND (reference sequence).

The CDR3 nucleotides are TGTGCCAGCAGCCGCCCGTCGCTGGCAGATACGCAGTATTTT. Its translation is CASSRPSLADTQYF. V and J are TRBV7-2 and TRBJ2-3; D is unclear. Per the germline V gene, CDR1 is SGHTA and CDR2 is FQGNSA. The V and J ends lost 5 bases and 4 bases respectively, with 13 bases between them. The CDR3 runs 14 residues.

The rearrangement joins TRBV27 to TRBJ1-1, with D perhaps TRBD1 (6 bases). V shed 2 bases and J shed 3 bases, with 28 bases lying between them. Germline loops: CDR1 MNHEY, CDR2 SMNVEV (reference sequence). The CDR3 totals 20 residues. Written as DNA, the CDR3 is TGTGCCAGCAGTTTAAATGGCCGTAACAGTGGGGGGCGCGAGGACACTGAAGCTTTCTTT. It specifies CASSLNGRNSGGREDTEAFF.

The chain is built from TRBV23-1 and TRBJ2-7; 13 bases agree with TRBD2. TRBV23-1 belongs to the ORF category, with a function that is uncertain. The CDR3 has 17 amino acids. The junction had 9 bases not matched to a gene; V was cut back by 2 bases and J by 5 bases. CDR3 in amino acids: CASSQIGLAGEGDEQYF. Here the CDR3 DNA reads TGCGCCAGCAGTCAAATCGGACTAGCGGGAGAAGGGGACGAGCAGTACTTC.

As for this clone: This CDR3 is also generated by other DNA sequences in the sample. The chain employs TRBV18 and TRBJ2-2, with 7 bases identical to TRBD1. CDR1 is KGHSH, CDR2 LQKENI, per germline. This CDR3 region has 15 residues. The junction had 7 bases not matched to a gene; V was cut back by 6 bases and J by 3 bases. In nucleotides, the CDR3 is TGTGCCAGCTCGCCCCGGACAGGAGACACCGGGGAGCTGTTTTTT. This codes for CASSPRTGDTGELFF.

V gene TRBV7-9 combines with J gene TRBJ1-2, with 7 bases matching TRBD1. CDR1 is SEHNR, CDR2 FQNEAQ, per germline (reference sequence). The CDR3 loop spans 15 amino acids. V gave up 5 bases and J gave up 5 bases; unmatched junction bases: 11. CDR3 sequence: CASSQPDRAPYGYTF. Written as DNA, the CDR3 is TGTGCCAGCAGCCAACCTGACAGGGCCCCTTATGGCTACACCTTC.

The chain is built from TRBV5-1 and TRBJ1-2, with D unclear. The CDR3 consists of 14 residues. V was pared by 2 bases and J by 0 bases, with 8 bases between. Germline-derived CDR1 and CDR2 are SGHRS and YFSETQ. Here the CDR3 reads CASSLPLSNYGYTF. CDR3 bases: TGCGCCAGCAGCTTACCGCTTTCTAACTATGGCTACACCTTC. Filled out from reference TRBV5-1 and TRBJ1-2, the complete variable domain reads KAGVTQTPRYLIKTRGQQVTLSCSPISGHRSVSWYQQTPGQGLQFLFEYFSETQRNKGNFPGRFSGRQFSNSRSEMNVSTLELGDSALYLCASSLPLSNYGYTFGSGTRLTVV.

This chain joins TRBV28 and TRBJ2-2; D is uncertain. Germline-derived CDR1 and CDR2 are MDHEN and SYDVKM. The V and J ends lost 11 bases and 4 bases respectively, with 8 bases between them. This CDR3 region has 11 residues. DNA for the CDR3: TGTGCCGTAAGAGGCACCGGGGAGCTGTTTTTT. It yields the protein CAVRGTGELFF.

CDR3 sequence: CASSQAGLTGGSGNTIYF. The CDR3 nucleotides are TGTGCCAGCAGCCAAGCAGGGTTAACGGGGGGCTCTGGAAACACCATATATTTT. The chain uses TRBV4-2 and TRBJ1-3; D possibly corresponds to TRBD1 (5 bases). V lost 1 base and J 0 bases, leaving 16 bases between the germline ends. CDR3 length equals 18 residues. CDR1 LGHNA and CDR2 YNFKEQ come from the germline V gene.

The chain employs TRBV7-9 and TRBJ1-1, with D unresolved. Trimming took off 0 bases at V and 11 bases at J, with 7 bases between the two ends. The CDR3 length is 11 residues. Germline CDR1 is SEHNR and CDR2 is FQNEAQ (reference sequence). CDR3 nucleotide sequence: TGTGCCAGCAGCTTAGCGGGAGACGCTTTCTTT. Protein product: CASSLAGDAFF.

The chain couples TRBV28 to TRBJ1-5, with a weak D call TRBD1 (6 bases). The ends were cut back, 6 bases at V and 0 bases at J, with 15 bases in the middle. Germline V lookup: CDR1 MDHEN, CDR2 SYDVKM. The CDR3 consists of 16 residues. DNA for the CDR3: TGTGCCAGCAGACTAGGGGGAGGGTATAGCAATCAGCCCCAGCATTTT. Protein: CASRLGGGYSNQPQHF.

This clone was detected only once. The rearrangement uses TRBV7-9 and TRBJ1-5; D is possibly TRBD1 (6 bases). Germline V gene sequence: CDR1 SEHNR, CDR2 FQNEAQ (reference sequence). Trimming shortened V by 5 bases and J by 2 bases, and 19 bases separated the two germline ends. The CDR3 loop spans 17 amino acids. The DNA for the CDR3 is TGTGCCAGCAGCCCTGGACCCAACAGGGACGGCAATCAGCCCCAGCATTTT. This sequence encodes CASSPGPNRDGNQPQHF.

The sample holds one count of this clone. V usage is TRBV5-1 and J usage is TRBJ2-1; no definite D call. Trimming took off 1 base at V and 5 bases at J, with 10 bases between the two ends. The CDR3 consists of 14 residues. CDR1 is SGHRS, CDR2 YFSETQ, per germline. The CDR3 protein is CASSLTRGNNEQFF. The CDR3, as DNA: TGCGCCAGCAGCTTGACTCGCGGAAACAATGAGCAGTTCTTC.